Shown below are 21 T cell receptor beta chains from a single sample sequenced in a study of blood T cell repertoires in COVID-19 (dated by TCRdb to 2018 to 2020). Receptor amplification or capture employed the immunoSEQ multiplex PCR assay. TCRdb's version of the immuneACCESS table is confined to in-frame rearrangements and falls short of the full clone set. An unresolved V gene accounts for under half of the shortfall where checked; the remainder is of unknown origin. This sample lists 40,000 to 50,000 clones; nearly 90% were detected once. The leading ten clones occupy 3.5% to 5.5% of the sample. Sequencing was performed on peripheral blood. All receptors come from a man in his sixties with acute or convalescent COVID-19.

This clone was counted a few times. J is TRBJ2-1 and V is TRBV14, with D possibly matching TRBD1 (6 bases). This CDR3 is 15 amino acids long. Looked up from germline, CDR1 is SGHDN and CDR2 is FVKESK. V was trimmed by 3 bases and J by 10 bases, leaving 19 bases between them. The CDR3 nucleotides are TGTGCCAGCAGCCAGGCCATTTCAGAAACAGGGGAGCAGTTCTTC. The encoded protein is CASSQAISETGEQFF.

The chain couples TRBV7-6 to TRBJ1-4, with a possible D match to TRBD1 (6 bases). Germline lookup yields CDR1 SGHVS and CDR2 FNYEAQ. The V gene lost 8 bases and the J gene lost 2 bases, with 9 bases spanning the gap. The CDR3 loop spans 13 amino acids. CDR3 DNA: TGTGCCAGCCAGGGGCGGACTAATGAAAAACTGTTTTTT. Its translation: CASQGRTNEKLFF.

This chain links TRBV15 with TRBJ2-7; 7 nucleotides agree with TRBD1. The CDR3 loop spans 13 amino acids. Germline assignment: CDR1 LNHNV and CDR2 YYDKDF (reference sequence). V shed 5 bases and J 5 bases; nucleotides not matched to a gene: 6. CDR3 loop: CATSRQGFDEQYF. CDR3 bases: TGTGCCACCAGCCGACAGGGATTCGACGAGCAGTACTTC.

The V call is TRBV4-1, the J call TRBJ1-5, with 8 positions matching TRBD1. The V gene's germline CDR1 is MGHRA and CDR2 YSYEKL. This CDR3 is 16 amino acids long. V was clipped by 3 bases and J by 6 bases; unmatched bases: 10. In DNA form, the CDR3 reads TGCGCCAGCAGCCAGGAAGGACAGGGATTGGGTCAGCCCCAGCATTTT. Translating it yields CASSQEGQGLGQPQHF.

This chain connects TRBV30 to TRBJ2-3; possibly TRBD2 for D (7 bases). CDR3 length: 16 residues. Germline V gives CDR1 GTSNPN, CDR2 SVGIG (reference sequence). Between the trimmed V and J ends, which lost 2 bases and 5 bases, there was a span of 20 bases. The CDR3 region has the DNA TGTGCCTGGAGTTGGCCCCCCGGGGGGCCAGGAGATACGCAGTATTTT. As protein: CAWSWPPGGPGDTQYF.

This clone was counted a single time. The chain joins TRBV2 to TRBJ1-4, with D perhaps TRBD1 (6 bases). V shed 2 bases and J shed 5 bases, with 21 bases lying between them. CDR1 and CDR2 (germline): SNHLY, FYNNEI. The CDR3 totals 18 residues. As DNA, the CDR3 is TGTGCCAGCAGTGAAAGGGCAGGGGCCGCTTTAACAAATGAAAAACTGTTTTTT. Translation: CASSERAGAALTNEKLFF.

The CDR3 protein is CASSEGQGWYQPQHF. The CDR3 region has the DNA TGCGCCAGCAGCGAAGGACAGGGGTGGTATCAGCCCCAGCATTTT. The chain recombines TRBV10-2 with TRBJ1-5; TRBD1 matches 9 bases. Germline V gives CDR1 WSHSY, CDR2 SAAADI. J gave up 5 bases and V 6 bases, and 8 bases lay outside the gene matches. The CDR3 sequence is 15 residues long.

The rearrangement uses TRBV6-5 and TRBJ2-7; 10 bases match TRBD1. This CDR3 is 15 amino acids long. The germline V gene encodes CDR1 MNHEY and CDR2 SVGAGI. Trimming cost V 6 bases and J 5 bases; bases outside gene matches: 10. The CDR3 nucleotides are TGTGCCAGCAGGTCCCCGGGACAGGGGTCTCACGAGCAGTACTTC. Encoded protein: CASRSPGQGSHEQYF.

The chain links TRBV18 to TRBJ2-1, with 10 bases that match TRBD2. Trimming took 1 base from V and 9 from J; bases not matched to a gene: 9. Germline CDR1 is KGHSH and CDR2 is LQKENI. This CDR3 has 16 amino acids. The CDR3 DNA follows: TGTGCCAGCTCACCACGCTCCAGCGGGGGGGCCGGTGAGCAGTTCTTC. It codes for CASSPRSSGGAGEQFF.

The chain is built from TRBV18 and TRBJ1-1; D might be TRBD1 (5 bases). In germline, CDR1 is KGHSH, CDR2 LQKENI. The CDR3 sequence is 15 residues long. V was cut by 0 bases and J by 3 bases, with 11 bases left in between. DNA of the CDR3: TGTGCCAGCTCACCACCGGGGCAGGGATACACTGAAGCTTTCTTT. Translated, it gives CASSPPGQGYTEAFF.

The J gene is TRBJ2-3, the V gene TRBV6-6; 15 bases match TRBD2. Germline lookup yields CDR1 MNHNY and CDR2 SVGAGI (reference sequence). This CDR3 is 20 amino acids long. Germline trimming cut 5 bases from V and 0 bases from J; bases unmatched to any gene: 12. CDR3 in DNA: TGTGCCAGCAGTCAAACCCGTTGGACTAGCGGGGGGGCTAGCACAGATACGCAGTATTTT. Protein product: CASSQTRWTSGGASTDTQYF.

The chain couples TRBV21-1 to TRBJ2-7; TRBD1 is the table's D call, not checked against the DNA. TRBV21-1 is a pseudogene segment. CDR3 size: 18 residues. In DNA, the CDR3 is TGTGCCAGCAGCAAAGTCGGGGCAACAGGGGGCCCCCTCCTCGAGCAGTACTTC. This translates into CASSKVGATGGPLLEQYF.

V and J are TRBV4-3 and TRBJ2-5; no clear D. The CDR3 contains 14 residues. V lost 0 bases and J 5 bases, leaving 10 bases between the germline ends. From germline, CDR1 is LGHNA and CDR2 YSLEER. The CDR3 DNA follows: TGCGCCAGCAGCCAAGATCCCGTACGGGAGACCCAGTACTTC. It specifies CASSQDPVRETQYF.

The V and J genes are TRBV28 and TRBJ1-4; the match to TRBD1 covers 11 bases. This CDR3 is 16 amino acids long. With 6 bases clipped from V and 7 bases from J, the junction kept 10 bases outside the gene matches. From germline, CDR1 is MDHEN and CDR2 SYDVKM. The CDR3 spells CASRSGTGGIGEKLFF. The CDR3 DNA reads as TGTGCCAGCAGGTCCGGGACAGGGGGAATCGGTGAAAAACTGTTTTTT.

The V call is TRBV19, the J call TRBJ1-5; D is perhaps TRBD1 (5 bases). Germline V gene data show CDR1 as LNHDA and CDR2 as SQIVND (reference sequence). CDR3 length equals 15 residues. Trimming pared 3 bases from V and 4 bases from J, leaving 13 bases between. The CDR3 loop is CASSIAGQVNQPQHF. In DNA, the CDR3 is TGTGCCAGTAGTATTGCAGGGCAGGTGAATCAGCCCCAGCATTTT. The full variable domain, rest sourced from reference TRBV19 and TRBJ1-5, is DGGITQSPKYLFRKEGQNVTLSCEQNLNHDAMYWYRQDPGQGLRLIYYSQIVNDFQKGDIAEGYSVSREKKESFPLTVTSAQKNPTAFYLCASSIAGQVNQPQHFGDGTRLSIL.

This clone showed up just once. CDR3 amino acids: CASSPSGNMNTEAFF. DNA of the CDR3: TGTGCCAGCTCACCATCGGGGAACATGAACACTGAAGCTTTCTTT. The V gene is TRBV18, the J gene TRBJ1-1; D is undetermined. Deletions cut 2 bases from V and 0 bases from J, with 10 bases between. The CDR3 is 15 amino acids. Germline values: CDR1 KGHSH, CDR2 LQKENI.

CDR3 protein: CASSFTQGSEAFF. Written as DNA, the CDR3 is TGTGCCAGCAGCTTCACACAGGGGTCTGAAGCTTTCTTT. The chain uses TRBV7-6 and TRBJ1-1, with 7 bases that match TRBD1. The V gene end was trimmed by 3 bases and the J gene end by 6 bases; junction bases not matched to a gene: 4. Germline CDR1 SGHVS, CDR2 FNYEAQ. The CDR3 consists of 13 residues.

The CDR3 region is CASSFQGSGYTF. CDR3 DNA: TGTGCCAGCAGCTTTCAGGGCAGCGGCTACACCTTC. The chain combines TRBV5-4 with TRBJ1-2; possibly TRBD1 for D (5 bases). CDR3 length: 12 residues. V lost 2 bases, J lost 8 bases, and 10 bases lay in between. Looked up from germline, CDR1 is SGHNT and CDR2 is YYREEE (reference sequence).

This clone occurred once. V and J are TRBV5-1 and TRBJ2-3; possibly TRBD1 for D (6 bases). The CDR3 contains 15 residues. Trimming took 4 bases from V and 0 from J, leaving 12 bases between them. The germline gives CDR1 SGHRS, CDR2 YFSETQ. CDR3 sequence reads: CASSAQGSSTDTQYF. CDR3 bases: TGCGCCAGCAGCGCCCAGGGGTCTAGCACAGATACGCAGTATTTT. Looking up the rest from reference TRBV5-1 and TRBJ2-3 gives the full variable domain: KAGVTQTPRYLIKTRGQQVTLSCSPISGHRSVSWYQQTPGQGLQFLFEYFSETQRNKGNFPGRFSGRQFSNSRSEMNVSTLELGDSALYLCASSAQGSSTDTQYFGPGTRLTVL.

In this sample, this clone turned up once. This rearrangement joins TRBV19 to TRBJ1-5; D is perhaps TRBD1 (5 bases). Germline loops: CDR1 LNHDA, CDR2 SQIVND (reference sequence). The CDR3 consists of 15 residues. The V gene lost 3 bases and the J gene lost 6 bases, with 15 bases spanning the gap. CDR3 DNA: TGTGCCAGTAGTATTCCGGGGGTCCCCTCTCAGCCCCAGCATTTT. Translation: CASSIPGVPSQPQHF.

This chain connects TRBV3-1 (or the pseudogene TRBV3-2) to TRBJ1-2, with TRBD1 matching over 9 bases. CDR1 and CDR2 (germline): LGHDT, YNNKEL (reference sequence). This CDR3 region has 13 residues. The V and J ends lost 10 bases and 4 bases, in that order; junction bases with no gene match: 7. CDR3 sequence reads: CAIEVDRGYGYTF. The CDR3 nucleotides are TGTGCCATAGAAGTGGACAGGGGCTATGGCTACACCTTC.